The next 28 T cell receptor beta chains were all read from a single sample in a study of T-cell reconstitution after alpha-beta-depleted transplantation in children. Preparation of the TCRbeta library involved a method that used unique molecular identifiers. A single record per CDR3 protein comes from TCRdb applying MiXCR to the PCR reads. Of hundreds of thousands of distinct CDR3 sequences listed, roughly 13% are singletons. Source: PBMCs, taken before TCRalphabeta/CD19-depleted stem cell transplant. The receptor source for this set is a girl aged 2-10 years with congenital amegakaryocytic thrombocytopenia, due to receive a stem cell transplant.

This clonotype was found many times. The genes are TRBV20-1 and TRBJ2-1; D might be TRBD2 (5 bases). Germline values: CDR1 DFQATT, CDR2 SNEGSKA (reference sequence). The ends were cut back, 2 bases at V and 2 bases at J, with 16 bases in the middle. The CDR3 spans 16 residues. The CDR3 reads CSARPLRASPYNEQFF. CDR3 nucleotide sequence: TGCAGTGCTAGACCTCTGCGGGCTTCCCCCTACAATGAGCAGTTCTTC.

This clonotype appeared many times. The rearrangement joins TRBV11-2 to TRBJ2-7, with 10 bases fitting TRBD1. This CDR3 has 16 residues. Germline CDR1 reads SGHAT; CDR2 reads FQNNGV. V lost 8 bases and J lost 4; bases outside the gene matches: 14. In nucleotides, the CDR3 is TGTGCCAGCGGGGCCCGTTTGGACAGGGGGAATTACGAGCAGTACTTC. It translates to CASGARLDRGNYEQYF.

This clonotype was observed at least ten times. This chain links TRBV11-3 with TRBJ2-1; D is ambiguous. V lost 2 bases and J lost 7, with 6 bases in between. Looked up from germline, CDR1 is SGHNT and CDR2 is YENEEA. This CDR3 region has 12 residues. The CDR3 is CASSLSRNEQFF. In nucleotides, the CDR3 is TGTGCCAGCAGCTTATCAAGGAATGAGCAGTTCTTC.

V and J are TRBV27 and TRBJ2-7; D is ambiguous. Germline CDR1 is MNHEY and CDR2 is SMNVEV (reference sequence). The CDR3 extends over 14 amino acids. V was trimmed by 6 bases and J by 3 bases, leaving 15 bases between them. For the CDR3, the DNA is TGTGCCAGCAGCTCGAAGGGTCTCTACTACGAGCAGTACTTC. Translation: CASSSKGLYYEQYF.

This clonotype has ten or more counts. The chain combines TRBV29-1 with TRBJ2-5; no definite D call. The V end lost 1 base, the J end lost 4 bases, and 4 bases lay between the germline ends. The CDR3 loop spans 11 amino acids. Germline V gene lookup returns CDR1 SQVTM and CDR2 ANQGSEA. The CDR3 DNA sequence: TGCAGCGTTGAAGTAAGAGAGACCCAGTACTTC. As protein: CSVEVRETQYF.

This clonotype was seen many times. The chain links TRBV4-1 to TRBJ2-1, with D perhaps TRBD1 or TRBD2 (5 bases each). CDR3 length: 17 amino acids. Germline V CDR1 and CDR2: MGHRA, YSYEKL. With 0 bases removed from V and 7 bases from J, the gap between germline ends came to 19 bases. The CDR3 sequence is CASSQEKLGTSMNEQFF. DNA for the CDR3: TGCGCCAGCAGCCAAGAAAAACTCGGGACCTCAATGAATGAGCAGTTCTTC.

A word on this clonotype: This may stem from a read error, because a much larger clone lies one nucleotide away. The gene calls are TRBV28 and TRBJ2-7; TRBD2 aligns across 7 bases. Per the germline V gene, CDR1 is MDHEN and CDR2 is SYDVKM. The CDR3 loop spans 18 amino acids. In DNA, the CDR3 is TGTGCCAGCAGTTTACTGGGCGGGAGTGTTCCGAAACCCTACGAGCGGTACTTC. It codes for CASSLLGGSVPKPYERYF.

This clonotype was observed at least ten times. The chain employs TRBV6-1 and TRBJ2-3; 9 nucleotides line up with TRBD1. This CDR3 comprises 15 residues. Trimming cost V 6 bases and J 4 bases; bases outside gene matches: 8. CDR1 and CDR2 from the germline V gene are MNHNS and SASEGT. Written as DNA, the CDR3 is TGTGCCAGCAGCCCGATGAGACAGGGGGCAGATACGCAGTATTTT. Residues: CASSPMRQGADTQYF.

This clonotype was detected ten times or more. V gene TRBV7-9 combines with J gene TRBJ1-6; 8 nucleotides line up with TRBD1. V shed 1 base and J 10 bases; nucleotides not matched to a gene: 9. The CDR3 contains 16 residues. CDR1 and CDR2 from the germline V gene are SEHNR and FQNEAQ (reference sequence). The CDR3 sequence: CASSLDRTGSWSPLHF. CDR3 nucleotide sequence: TGTGCCAGCAGCTTAGACCGGACAGGGTCATGGTCACCCCTCCACTTT.

In this sample, this clonotype turned up many times. The rearrangement joins TRBV20-1 to TRBJ2-4, with 8 bases lining up with TRBD2. The V segment lost 3 bases and the J segment 11 bases; nucleotides outside the gene matches: 18. The germline V gene has CDR1 DFQATT and CDR2 SNEGSKA (reference sequence). The CDR3 is 16 residues long. The CDR3: CSASPRGPGLGLVQYF. The CDR3 DNA sequence: TGCAGTGCTAGTCCACGGGGTCCGGGACTAGGGCTTGTTCAGTACTTC.

The chain employs TRBV14 and TRBJ2-2; D unclear. This CDR3 has 14 residues. The V gene lost 0 bases and the J gene lost 7 bases, with 9 bases spanning the gap. Germline assignment: CDR1 SGHDN and CDR2 FVKESK. The CDR3 loop reads CASSQDVAVGELFF. DNA for the CDR3: TGTGCCAGCAGCCAAGATGTGGCGGTCGGGGAGCTGTTTTTT.

This clonotype was counted at least ten times. V gene TRBV10-3 combines with J gene TRBJ2-5; a possible D gene is TRBD2 (5 bases). The germline V and J ends were trimmed by 6 bases and 1 base, with 12 bases remaining between them. Germline V gene lookup returns CDR1 ENHRY and CDR2 SYGVKD. This CDR3 is 14 amino acids long. The chain's CDR3 is CAISSQGSQETQYF. In nucleotides, the CDR3 is TGTGCCATCAGCTCACAAGGGAGCCAAGAGACCCAGTACTTC.

This clonotype was observed many times. The chain couples TRBV4-2 to TRBJ1-1, with D tentatively TRBD1 (6 bases). This CDR3 region has 17 residues. Looked up from germline, CDR1 is LGHNA and CDR2 is YNFKEQ. Trimming pared 0 bases from V and 0 bases from J, leaving 14 bases between. Here the CDR3 DNA reads TGTGCCAGCAGCCAAGATAATTGGAGGGACATGAACACTGAAGCTTTCTTT. Its translation: CASSQDNWRDMNTEAFF.

This clonotype has a handful of counts. The rearrangement joins TRBV3-1 to TRBJ1-2; unclear D gene. Trimming took off 3 bases at V and 4 bases at J, with 9 bases between the two ends. This CDR3 has 13 amino acids. Germline V gene sequence: CDR1 LGHDT, CDR2 YNNKEL (reference sequence). The CDR3 spells CASSHADSYGYTF. CDR3 DNA sequence: TGTGCCAGCAGCCACGCCGATTCCTATGGCTACACCTTC.

V and J are TRBV12-2 and TRBJ2-1; TRBD2 is taken as the D call from the table, unchecked against the DNA. TRBV12-2 is a listed pseudogene. The CDR3 totals 17 residues. The CDR3 DNA sequence: TGTGCAAGTCGCTTATCCGCCGGGAGGGCCGGTGCCGATGAGCAGTTCTTC. Translated: CASRLSAGRAGADEQFF.

CDR3 sequence: CASKSSRIGTGELFF. The CDR3, as DNA: TGTGCCAGCAAATCGAGTCGGATTGGGACCGGGGAGCTGTTTTTT. The chain combines TRBV12-3 or TRBV12-4 with TRBJ2-2; D gene uncertain. CDR3 length: 15 amino acids. Trimming removed 7 bases from V and 5 bases from J, with 17 bases in between.

This clonotype has a count of ten or more. V and J are TRBV5-1 and TRBJ2-2; the D gene is possibly TRBD2 (6 bases). With 3 bases removed from V and 2 bases from J, the gap between germline ends came to 17 bases. The CDR3 runs 17 residues. CDR1 SGHRS and CDR2 YFSETQ come from the germline V gene. This CDR3 is CASSWGRDSTNTGELFF. DNA of the CDR3: TGCGCCAGCAGCTGGGGCCGGGACTCAACTAACACCGGGGAGCTGTTTTTT.

This clonotype was detected a few times. The V gene is TRBV7-9, the J gene TRBJ2-5; perhaps D is TRBD1 or TRBD2 (5 bases each). With 5 bases removed from V and 7 bases from J, the gap between germline ends came to 17 bases. This CDR3 comprises 14 residues. CDR1 and CDR2 (germline): SEHNR, FQNEAQ (reference sequence). CDR3 loop: CASSQSLGDVTQYF. For the CDR3, the DNA is TGTGCCAGCAGCCAGTCGCTCGGGGACGTGACCCAGTACTTC. Variable domain in full (rest from reference TRBV7-9 and TRBJ2-5): DTGVSQNPRHKITKRGQNVTFRCDPISEHNRLYWYRQTLGQGPEFLTYFQNEAQLEKSRLLSDRFSAERPKGSFSTLEIQRTEQGDSAMYLCASSQSLGDVTQYFGPGTRLLVL.

This clonotype was detected many times. V usage is TRBV20-1 and J usage is TRBJ2-1; 10 bases line up with TRBD2. The germline V gene encodes CDR1 DFQATT and CDR2 SNEGSKA (reference sequence). The CDR3 length is 15 residues. The V and J ends lost 7 bases and 0 bases, in that order; junction bases with no gene match: 6. CDR3: CSGRASGSSYNEQFF. CDR3 DNA sequence: TGCAGTGGCCGGGCTAGCGGGAGCTCCTACAATGAGCAGTTCTTC.

This clonotype was observed many times. In nucleotides, the CDR3 is TGCAGCGTTGAGGAGTCAGGGTACGAGCAGTACTTC. Its translation: CSVEESGYEQYF. The V call is TRBV29-1, the J call TRBJ2-7; TRBD1 might be the D (5 bases). The germline gives CDR1 SQVTM, CDR2 ANQGSEA. The CDR3 spans 12 residues. V gave up 3 bases and J gave up 4 bases, with 10 bases separating them.

This clonotype was picked up a small number of times. The rearrangement joins TRBV12-3 or TRBV12-4 to TRBJ1-1; D uncertain. V lost 3 bases to trimming and J lost 8 bases, with 10 bases between them. This CDR3 spans 12 amino acids. The CDR3 protein is CASSLFALEAFF. As DNA, the CDR3 is TGTGCCAGCAGTTTGTTTGCCCTCGAAGCTTTCTTT.

This clonotype was seen more than once but under ten times. This chain uses TRBV5-6 with TRBJ2-7; 9 bases map to TRBD1. The CDR3 is 14 amino acids. V lost 4 bases and J lost 3; bases outside the gene matches: 5. Germline-derived CDR1 and CDR2 are SGHDT and YYEEEE. The chain's CDR3 is CASSRWDRVYEQYF. DNA for the CDR3: TGTGCCAGCAGCCGCTGGGACAGGGTCTACGAGCAGTACTTC.

This clonotype was detected many times. The chain has TRBV29-1 and TRBJ2-7; 7 nucleotides agree with TRBD2. The CDR3 has 12 residues. Trimming at V came to 6 bases and at J to 4 bases, leaving 6 bases not matched to a gene. The germline V gene encodes CDR1 SQVTM and CDR2 ANQGSEA. The CDR3 coding sequence is TGCAGCGTGACAGCGGGACCTTACGAGCAGTACTTC. This encodes CSVTAGPYEQYF.

J is TRBJ2-3 and V is TRBV20-1; D gene unclear. Germline CDR1 and CDR2: DFQATT and SNEGSKA (reference sequence). Trimming stripped 5 bases from V and 4 bases from J, with 10 bases between. This CDR3 contains 12 residues. The CDR3 nucleotides read TGCAGTGCTTTGGTAAACCCAGATACGCAGTATTTT. Its translation: CSALVNPDTQYF.

The sample holds many counts of this clonotype. The CDR3 bases are TGTGCCAGCAGCTTATTTAGCGGGGAAAGCACAGATACGCAGTATTTT. It codes for CASSLFSGESTDTQYF. The chain combines TRBV7-8 with TRBJ2-3; TRBD2 matches at 8 bases. CDR3 length: 16 residues. Unmatched junction bases numbered 4, after V lost 2 bases and J lost 0 bases. In germline, CDR1 is SGHVS, CDR2 FQNEAQ.

At least ten counts were recorded for this clonotype. The V call is TRBV6-4, the J call TRBJ2-2, with 13 bases that match TRBD2. The CDR3 sequence is 16 residues long. The germline gives CDR1 MRHNA, CDR2 SNTAGT. The J segment lost 4 bases and the V segment lost 1 base, leaving 0 bases of the junction unmatched. The CDR3 DNA reads TGTGCCAGCAGTGACTGGACTAGCGGGAGCACCGGGGAGCTGTTTTTT. It translates to CASSDWTSGSTGELFF.

This clonotype was detected a few times. V gene TRBV15 combines with J gene TRBJ2-1; tentative D call: TRBD2 (6 bases). CDR1 is LNHNV, CDR2 YYDKDF, per germline (reference sequence). This CDR3 contains 12 residues. V was pared by 5 bases and J by 7 bases, with 9 bases between. CDR3 loop: CATSLTRNEQFF. Written as DNA, the CDR3 is TGTGCCACCAGCCTGACTAGGAATGAGCAGTTCTTC.

The table lists this clonotype with many counts. The V and J genes are TRBV27 and TRBJ2-1, with a weak D call TRBD2 (6 bases). The CDR3 contains 15 residues. Germline lookup yields CDR1 MNHEY and CDR2 SMNVEV (reference sequence). V was cut by 6 bases and J by 4 bases, with 16 bases left in between. The CDR3, as DNA: TGTGCCAGCAGCAGTAGCGGAGACGGTTACAATGAGCAGTTCTTC. Translated: CASSSSGDGYNEQFF.